One and the same sample provided the 8 T cell receptor beta chains below, sequenced in a study of shared clonotypes between healthy human individuals. Produced via immunoSEQ multiplex PCR; TCRdb's table is partial and in-frame only. The data hold around 1.5 million clones, with approximately 98% observed a single time. The sample was naive CD4+ T cells sorted from blood. Sample subset: CD45RA+ positively selected. The source is a man under 40 in good health.

V usage is TRBV7-3 and J usage is TRBJ2-1; 13 nucleotides line up with TRBD2. Germline CDR1 is SGHTA and CDR2 is FQGTGA. Trimming removed 5 bases from V and 9 bases from J; junction bases left unmatched: 10. The CDR3 runs 16 residues. CDR3 DNA: TGTGCCAGCAGCCCTGGACTAGCGGGAGCTAAGGGTGAGCAGTTCTTC. This translates into CASSPGLAGAKGEQFF.

This clone was seen a single time. At the DNA level, this CDR3 is encoded by other sequences in the same sample as well. CDR3 DNA: TGTGCCAGCAGCTTAAGTAGCGGGAGCTACAATGAGCAGTTCTTC. Protein sequence: CASSLSSGSYNEQFF. The chain employs TRBV7-3 and TRBJ2-1; 9 bases map to TRBD2. The trim removed 1 base at V and 3 bases at J, leaving 1 base unmatched. Germline V CDR1 and CDR2: SGHTA, FQGTGA. The CDR3 totals 15 residues.

The gene calls are TRBV6-5 and TRBJ2-7; D may match TRBD1 or TRBD2 (5 bases each). V lost 3 bases, J lost 7 bases, and 10 bases lay in between. The V gene's germline CDR1 is MNHEY and CDR2 SVGAGI. This CDR3 is built from 12 residues. The CDR3 sequence: CASSYLEGEQYF. The CDR3 DNA sequence: TGTGCCAGCAGTTATCTCGAGGGGGAGCAGTACTTC.

The rearrangement links TRBV10-3 to TRBJ2-7; D might be TRBD1 (6 bases). Germline V CDR1 and CDR2: ENHRY, SYGVKD. CDR3 length: 15 residues. V was pared by 0 bases and J by 6 bases, with 15 bases between. The CDR3 loop is CAISESGRGTGEQYF. CDR3 nucleotides: TGTGCCATCAGTGAGTCGGGCAGGGGTACGGGCGAGCAGTACTTC.

This clone was found once. The chain joins TRBV7-3 to TRBJ2-1; 10 nucleotides agree with TRBD2. The CDR3 length is 16 residues. V was pared by 4 bases and J by 4 bases, with 7 bases of the junction left unmatched. Germline values: CDR1 SGHTA, CDR2 FQGTGA. The CDR3 is CASSSHSGRDYNEQFF. The CDR3 nucleotides read TGTGCCAGCAGCTCCCACAGCGGGAGGGATTACAATGAGCAGTTCTTC.

The gene calls are TRBV15 and TRBJ2-1; 8 nucleotides agree with TRBD1. V dropped 1 base and J dropped 3; count of bases not matched to a gene: 2. Germline V gene lookup returns CDR1 LNHNV and CDR2 YYDKDF (reference sequence). The CDR3 is 15 residues long. This CDR3 is CATSRGTGLYNEQFF. The CDR3 region has the DNA TGTGCCACCAGCAGAGGGACAGGGCTCTACAATGAGCAGTTCTTC.

The chain combines TRBV2 with TRBJ2-3, with a tentative D call TRBD2 (6 bases). The CDR3 has 15 residues. Between the trimmed V and J ends, which lost 5 bases and 0 bases, there was a span of 12 bases. In germline, CDR1 is SNHLY, CDR2 FYNNEI. The CDR3 here is CASSNGGTSTDTQYF. The CDR3 DNA is TGTGCCAGCAGTAATGGCGGGACTAGCACAGATACGCAGTATTTT.

V usage is TRBV9 and J usage is TRBJ2-3; TRBD2 might be the D (5 bases). Germline V gene data show CDR1 as SGDLS and CDR2 as YYNGEE. Trimming took 4 bases from V and 3 from J, leaving 15 bases between them. The CDR3 totals 15 residues. CDR3 protein: CASSSVLGSTDTQYF. CDR3 sequence (DNA): TGTGCCAGCAGCTCAGTTCTGGGGAGTACAGATACGCAGTATTTT.